This TCR beta chain is drawn from a study of beta chain features in type 1 diabetes. The germline CDR1 and CDR2 sequences are MGHDK and SYGVNS. The CDR3 runs to 13 residues. J gave up 3 bases and V 7 bases, and 4 bases lay outside the gene matches. This clone was detected only a few times. Every sorted population was more than 98% pure. Reverse transcription of all isolated RNA meant that expressed TCRB transcripts were sequenced. Data came from immunoSEQ multiplex PCR; TCRdb stores just in-frame clones and leaves some out. The sample lists 200,000 to 250,000 clones, 11% to 15% occurring once. This clonotype was sampled from a woman aged 40-49 years in good health. The genes are TRBV25-1 and TRBJ2-3, with TRBD1 matching over 7 bases. Sequenced: naive CD4+ T cells from blood. DNA of the CDR3: TGTGCCAGCACCACAGGGGTAACAGATACGCAGTATTTT. Its protein is CASTTGVTDTQYF. The whole variable domain, remainder taken from reference TRBV25-1 and TRBJ2-3, is EADIYQTPRYLVIGTGKKITLECSQTMGHDKMYWYQQDPGMELHLIHYSYGVNSTEKGDLSSESTVSRIRTEHFPLTLESARPSHTSQYLCASTTGVTDTQYFGPGTRLTVL.